This T cell receptor beta chain was profiled in a study of blood T cell repertoires in COVID-19. The method was immunoSEQ multiplex PCR; TCRdb's version includes in-frame clones alone and lacks a portion of them. The sample contains 180,000 or so clones, around 80% of which appear only once. From germline, CDR1 is GTSNPN and CDR2 SVGIG (reference sequence). The CDR3 covers 12 residues. V gave up 5 bases and J gave up 1 base, with 6 bases separating them. The receptor's source is a woman in her sixties or seventies who had recovered from COVID-19. The sequenced sample was PBMCs or T cells enriched from blood (not recorded which). The chain is built from TRBV30 and TRBJ2-1; D call uncertain. CDR3 coding DNA: TGTGCCTGGGGCCCATCCTACAATGAGCAGTTCTTC. It encodes CAWGPSYNEQFF.